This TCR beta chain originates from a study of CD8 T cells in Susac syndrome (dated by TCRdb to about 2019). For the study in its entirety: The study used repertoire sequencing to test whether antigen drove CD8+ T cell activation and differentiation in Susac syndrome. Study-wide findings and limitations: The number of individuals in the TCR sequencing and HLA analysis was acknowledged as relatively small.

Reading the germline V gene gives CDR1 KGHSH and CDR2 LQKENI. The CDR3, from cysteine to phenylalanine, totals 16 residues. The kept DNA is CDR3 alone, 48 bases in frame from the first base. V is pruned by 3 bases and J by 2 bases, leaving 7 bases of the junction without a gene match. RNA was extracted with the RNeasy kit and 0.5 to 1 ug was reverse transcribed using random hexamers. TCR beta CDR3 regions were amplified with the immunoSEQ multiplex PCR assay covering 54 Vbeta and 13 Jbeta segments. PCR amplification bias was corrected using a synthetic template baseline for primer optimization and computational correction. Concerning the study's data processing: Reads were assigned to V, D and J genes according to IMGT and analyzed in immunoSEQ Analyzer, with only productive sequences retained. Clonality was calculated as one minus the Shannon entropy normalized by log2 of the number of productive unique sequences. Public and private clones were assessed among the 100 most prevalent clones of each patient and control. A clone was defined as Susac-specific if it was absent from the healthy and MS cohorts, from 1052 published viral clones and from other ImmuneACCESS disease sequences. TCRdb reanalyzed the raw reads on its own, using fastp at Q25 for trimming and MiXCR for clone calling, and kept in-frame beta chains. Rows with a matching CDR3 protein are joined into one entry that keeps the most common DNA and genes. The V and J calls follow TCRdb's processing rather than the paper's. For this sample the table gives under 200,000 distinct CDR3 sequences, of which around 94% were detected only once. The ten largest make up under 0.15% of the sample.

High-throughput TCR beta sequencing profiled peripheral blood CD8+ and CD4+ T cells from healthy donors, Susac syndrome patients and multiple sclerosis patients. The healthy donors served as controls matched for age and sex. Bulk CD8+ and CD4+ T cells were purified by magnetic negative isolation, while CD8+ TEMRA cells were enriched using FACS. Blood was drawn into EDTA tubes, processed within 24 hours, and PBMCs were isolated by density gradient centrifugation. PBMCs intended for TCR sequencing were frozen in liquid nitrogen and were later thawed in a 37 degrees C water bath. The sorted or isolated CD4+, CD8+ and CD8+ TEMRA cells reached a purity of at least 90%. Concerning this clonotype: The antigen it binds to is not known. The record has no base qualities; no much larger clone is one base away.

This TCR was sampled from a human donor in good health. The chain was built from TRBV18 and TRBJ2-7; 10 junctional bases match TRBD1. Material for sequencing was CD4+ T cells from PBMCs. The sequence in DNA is TGTGCCAGCTCACCCACCGGGACAGGGGTGCCCTACGAGCAGTACTTC. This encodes CASSPTGTGVPYEQYF.